The rows below give T cell receptor beta chains drawn from one sample of a study of a mutant IDH1 vaccine in newly diagnosed glioma. Antigen specificity for these receptors is unknown. Method: immunoSEQ multiplex PCR; TCRdb's copy keeps in-frame clones and lacks some. This table has about 32,000 clones, about 78% appearing once. The source was PBMCs, collected from a glioma patient whose treatment included an IDH1 peptide vaccine. Source of these receptors: a man aged 25 to 40 with glioma. The CDR3 runs from the conserved cysteine through the conserved F or W. Fields, in order: D gene, clone size, V gene, J gene, CDR3 protein, CDR3 DNA. A D gene is named only where the DNA matches it firmly. Clone size is given for some rows only: seen once, a few or many times, or a class if the clone is expanded.

>TRBD1|few|TRBV2|TRBJ1-4
CASSESRGRGEKLFF
TGTGCCAGCAGTGAATCCAGGGGGCGGGGAGAAAAACTGTTTTTT
>NA|NA|TRBV30|TRBJ1-1
CAWTTGWGLEAFF
TGTGCCTGGACCACCGGGTGGGGGCTTGAGGCTTTCTTT
>NA|NA|TRBV4-1|TRBJ1-6
CASSQAQEGSPLHF
TGCGCCAGCAGCCAAGCCCAGGAGGGTTCACCCCTCCACTTT
>TRBD2|NA|TRBV9|TRBJ2-2
CASSVGSGTFAGELFF
TGTGCCAGCAGCGTTGGTAGCGGGACGTTCGCCGGGGAGCTGTTTTTT
>NA|NA|TRBV19|TRBJ1-1
CASTLRDTEAFF
TGTGCCAGTACGTTAAGGGACACTGAAGCTTTCTTT
>TRBD1|few|TRBV5-6|TRBJ1-1
CASSKSTGGITEAFF
TGTGCCAGCAGCAAATCGACAGGGGGCATCACTGAAGCTTTCTTT
>NA|large|TRBV9|TRBJ2-7
CASSVEPGVADQYF
TGTGCCAGCAGCGTAGAACCAGGGGTTGCGGATCAGTACTTC
>TRBD1|NA|TRBV7-9|TRBJ2-7
CASSRQGQEQYF
TGTGCCAGCAGTCGACAGGGACAAGAGCAGTACTTC
>NA|NA|TRBV9|TRBJ2-3
CASSVAAVNTDTQYF
TGTGCCAGCAGCGTAGCAGCGGTTAACACAGATACGCAGTATTTT
>NA|NA|TRBV5-1|TRBJ2-3
CASCGHTDTQYF
TGCGCCAGCTGCGGACACACAGATACGCAGTATTTT
>NA|NA|TRBV5-1|TRBJ2-2
CASSLGPGGNGELFF
TGCGCCAGCAGCTTGGGACCGGGGGGCAACGGGGAGCTGTTTTTT
>TRBD1|once|TRBV30|TRBJ1-5
CAWDRVNQPQHF
TGTGCCTGGGACAGGGTCAATCAGCCCCAGCATTTT
>NA|NA|TRBV6-7|TRBJ1-2
CASSYKGESRGTHGYTF
TGTGCCAGCAGTTACAAGGGTGAGAGTAGGGGGACTCATGGCTACACCTTC
>NA|NA|TRBV5-5|TRBJ1-2
CASSWGVVPSGYTF
TGTGCCAGCAGCTGGGGGGTCGTTCCGAGTGGCTACACCTTC
>NA|NA|TRBV27|TRBJ1-1
CASTPGIRGLNTEAFF
TGTGCCAGCACCCCGGGTATTAGGGGCCTGAACACTGAAGCTTTCTTT
>NA|few|TRBV6-1|TRBJ2-1
CASSEALPAYNEQFF
TGTGCCAGCAGTGAAGCGCTTCCGGCTTACAATGAGCAGTTCTTC
>NA|NA|TRBV7-9|TRBJ2-7
CASSPPTAFYEQYF
TGTGCCAGCAGCCCCCCCACAGCCTTTTACGAGCAGTACTTC
>NA|NA|TRBV10-3|TRBJ1-1
CAISDRGRRIEAFF
TGTGCCATCAGTGACCGGGGACGGAGGATTGAAGCTTTCTTT
>NA|NA|TRBV27|TRBJ1-1
CASSFTGTPNTEAFF
TGTGCCAGCAGTTTCACCGGGACACCTAACACTGAAGCTTTCTTT
>TRBD2|NA|TRBV11-3|TRBJ2-3
CASSSRGTSGSGTDTQYF
TGTGCCAGCAGCTCCCGGGGGACTAGCGGGAGCGGCACAGATACGCAGTATTTT
>TRBD1|NA|TRBV27|TRBJ2-7
CASKGTGDFDEQYF
TGTGCCAGTAAAGGGACAGGGGATTTCGACGAGCAGTACTTC
>NA|few|TRBV27|TRBJ1-1
CASSTLLQREAFF
TGTGCCAGCAGTACCTTGCTTCAGCGTGAAGCTTTCTTT
>NA|NA|TRBV6-1|TRBJ1-2
CASRTEAHYGYTF
TGTGCCAGCAGGACGGAGGCCCACTATGGCTACACCTTC